The 22 T cell receptor beta chains listed next were all sequenced from one sample in a study of CD8+ T cells in alopecia areata. Samples from alopecia areata patients were lesional scalp punch biopsies and peripheral blood. Reverse transcribed after extraction, RNA yielded cDNA as the sequencing template. Sequencing used immunoSEQ multiplex PCR; TCRdb keeps in-frame clones, though not all of them. The sample consists of about 11,000 clones, over 55% of them appearing once. Sequencing used skin, obtained at week 0. The receptors were gathered from a human donor with alopecia areata.

This clone qualifies as medium-sized. The J gene is TRBJ2-2, the V gene TRBV7-3, with D maybe TRBD1 (6 bases). Per the germline V gene, CDR1 is SGHTA and CDR2 is FQGTGA. V was cut by 5 bases and J by 5 bases, with 21 bases left in between. The CDR3 extends over 17 amino acids. This CDR3 reads CASSPYRQEVGTGELFF. CDR3 nucleotide sequence: TGTGCCAGCAGCCCCTATCGACAGGAAGTTGGAACCGGGGAGCTGTTTTTT.

The chain recombines TRBV11-2 with TRBJ2-1, with D possibly being TRBD2 (6 bases). Germline CDR1 and CDR2: SGHAT and FQNNGV. This CDR3 is 17 amino acids long. With 4 bases removed from V and 7 bases from J, the gap between germline ends came to 23 bases. CDR3 region: CASSYAPGTGARNEQFF. The CDR3 coding sequence is TGTGCCAGCAGCTACGCACCCGGGACGGGAGCCAGGAATGAGCAGTTCTTC.

The table lists this clone with a few counts. The chain couples TRBV7-9 to TRBJ2-5; perhaps TRBD2 as D (6 bases). V gave up 5 bases and J gave up 1 base, with 14 bases separating them. The V gene's germline CDR1 is SEHNR and CDR2 FQNEAQ (reference sequence). The CDR3 has 15 residues. The CDR3 sequence: CASSPTGLLQETQYF. CDR3 nucleotides: TGTGCCAGCAGCCCTACGGGACTGCTCCAAGAGACCCAGTACTTC. Looking up the rest from reference TRBV7-9 and TRBJ2-5 gives the full variable domain: DTGVSQNPRHKITKRGQNVTFRCDPISEHNRLYWYRQTLGQGPEFLTYFQNEAQLEKSRLLSDRFSAERPKGSFSTLEIQRTEQGDSAMYLCASSPTGLLQETQYFGPGTRLLVL.

This clone was seen only a few times. This sequence joins TRBV7-9 and TRBJ2-2; D not resolved. The CDR3 has 14 residues. V lost 3 bases, J lost 7 bases, and 12 bases lay in between. Germline CDR1 reads SEHNR; CDR2 reads FQNEAQ (reference sequence). In nucleotides, the CDR3 is TGTGCCAGCAGCTTGTTAGGGAAGGGCGGGGAGCTGTTTTTT. Amino acids: CASSLLGKGGELFF.

This sequence joins TRBV19 and TRBJ2-2, with 11 bases fitting TRBD2. CDR1 is LNHDA, CDR2 SQIVND, per germline (reference sequence). CDR3 length equals 14 residues. After removal of 7 bases from V and 6 bases from J, the junction contained 4 bases not matched to a gene. The CDR3, as DNA: TGTGCCAGTAAGACTAGCGGGACAGCCGGGGAGCTGTTTTTT. It yields the protein CASKTSGTAGELFF.

The chain uses TRBV11-2 and TRBJ2-4, with TRBD1 as a possible D gene (5 bases). Germline loops: CDR1 SGHAT, CDR2 FQNNGV. V was clipped by 8 bases and J by 1 base, with 21 bases between them. The CDR3 is 17 amino acids. CDR3: CASGALTGPKAKNIQYF. CDR3 in DNA: TGTGCCAGCGGGGCCCTAACAGGACCTAAGGCCAAAAACATTCAGTACTTC.

This chain links TRBV18 with TRBJ2-3, with no clear D. CDR1 is KGHSH and CDR2 is LQKENI in the germline V gene. The CDR3 covers 14 residues. V was clipped by 2 bases and J by 3 bases, with 9 bases between them. The CDR3 coding sequence is TGTGCCAGCTCACCATATGATATAACAGATACGCAGTATTTT. It is translated as CASSPYDITDTQYF.

This rearrangement joins TRBV11-2 to TRBJ2-1; 14 bases match TRBD2. The CDR3 length is 16 residues. The V and J ends lost 4 bases and 10 bases, in that order; junction bases with no gene match: 9. The V gene's germline CDR1 is SGHAT and CDR2 FQNNGV. The CDR3 DNA reads as TGTGCCAGCAGCTACAGACTAGCGGGAGGGCCCGACGAGCAGTTCTTC. This encodes CASSYRLAGGPDEQFF. The full variable domain, its missing parts supplied by reference TRBV11-2 and TRBJ2-1, is EAGVAQSPRYKIIEKRQSVAFWCNPISGHATLYWYQQILGQGPKLLIQFQNNGVVDDSQLPKDRFSAERLKGVDSTLKIQPAKLEDSAVYLCASSYRLAGGPDEQFFGPGTRLTVL.

By share, this clone counts as medium-sized. The J gene is TRBJ2-1, the V gene TRBV5-4; the match to TRBD2 covers 8 bases. This CDR3 region has 16 residues. V was pared by 4 bases and J by 0 bases, with 6 bases of the junction left unmatched. The germline V gene encodes CDR1 SGHNT and CDR2 YYREEE (reference sequence). The CDR3: CASSKLAGISYNEQFF. In nucleotides, the CDR3 is TGTGCCAGCAGCAAATTAGCGGGGATCTCCTACAATGAGCAGTTCTTC.

The rearrangement links TRBV6-5 to TRBJ1-1; unclear D gene. Germline V CDR1 and CDR2: MNHEY, SVGAGI. The CDR3 sequence is 14 residues long. The ends were cut back, 0 bases at V and 1 base at J, with 6 bases in the middle. The CDR3 DNA is TGTGCCAGCAGTTACTCAAGGAAGAACACTGAAGCTTTCTTT. Amino acid sequence: CASSYSRKNTEAFF.

The chain uses TRBV30 and TRBJ2-1; no firm D call. V lost 4 bases and J lost 0, with 7 bases in between. This CDR3 is built from 13 residues. Germline loops: CDR1 GTSNPN, CDR2 SVGIG (reference sequence). DNA of the CDR3: TGTGCCTGGATTCGGAACTCCTACAATGAGCAGTTCTTC. Its translation: CAWIRNSYNEQFF.

The chain has TRBV6-5 and TRBJ2-5, with 10 bases fitting TRBD2. V lost 5 bases, J lost 2 bases, and 5 bases stayed unmatched. The CDR3 loop spans 15 amino acids. Per the germline V gene, CDR1 is MNHEY and CDR2 is SVGAGI. Here the CDR3 DNA reads TGTGCCAGCAGTCGGACTAGCGGACCTCAAGAGACCCAGTACTTC. This codes for CASSRTSGPQETQYF.

This clone was detected only a few times. V usage is TRBV6-8 and J usage is TRBJ2-1; weak D call: TRBD1 (6 bases). Germline CDR1 MNHGY, CDR2 SAAAGT. Trimming removed 4 bases from V and 5 bases from J, with 9 bases in between. This CDR3 has 13 residues. CDR3 sequence: CASSFNRDNEQFF. For the CDR3, the DNA is TGTGCCAGCAGTTTCAACAGGGACAATGAGCAGTTCTTC.

In this sample, this clone is medium-sized. The rearrangement joins TRBV4-2 to TRBJ2-7, with D uncertain. Trimming stripped 1 base from V and 6 bases from J, with 7 bases between. This CDR3 region has 12 residues. CDR1 is LGHNA and CDR2 is YNFKEQ in the germline V gene. CDR3 bases: TGTGCCAGCAGCCAAGGGTTCGGCGAGCAGTACTTC. This codes for CASSQGFGEQYF.

This clone has more than one count but fewer than ten. V and J are TRBV19 and TRBJ2-4; D could derive from TRBD1 or TRBD2 (5 bases each). Germline V gene sequence: CDR1 LNHDA, CDR2 SQIVND (reference sequence). The CDR3 is 18 amino acids. V was cut by 0 bases and J by 0 bases, with 15 bases left in between. DNA of the CDR3: TGTGCCAGTAGTATAGATCTAGTCGGGGCCCGAGCCAAAAACATTCAGTACTTC. It encodes CASSIDLVGARAKNIQYF.

This chain joins TRBV6-5 and TRBJ1-4; D not resolved. V was shortened by 2 bases and J by 4 bases, with 5 bases between the two germline ends. Germline loops: CDR1 MNHEY, CDR2 SVGAGI. The CDR3 consists of 13 residues. CDR3 region: CASSYSFNEKLFF. The CDR3 nucleotides read TGTGCCAGCAGTTACAGTTTTAATGAAAAACTGTTTTTT.

The V gene is TRBV27, the J gene TRBJ2-4; 9 positions match TRBD1. Germline V lookup: CDR1 MNHEY, CDR2 SMNVEV (reference sequence). With V trimmed by 6 bases and J by 3 bases, 9 bases remained unmatched. This CDR3 is 16 amino acids long. The CDR3 reads CASRDLSTGGKNIQYF. CDR3 nucleotides: TGTGCCAGCAGGGACCTCTCGACAGGGGGCAAAAACATTCAGTACTTC.

The V gene is TRBV19, the J gene TRBJ1-1; D is perhaps TRBD1 (5 bases). The CDR3 extends over 13 amino acids. The V gene's germline CDR1 is LNHDA and CDR2 SQIVND (reference sequence). Trimming left V 3 bases short and J 7 bases short, with 12 bases between. As DNA, the CDR3 is TGTGCCAGTAGTATTTTCGGCGGGGGTGAAGCTTTCTTT. Protein product: CASSIFGGGEAFF.

This sequence joins TRBV7-3 and TRBJ2-1; 12 bases align to TRBD2. V was pared by 5 bases and J by 0 bases, with 11 bases of the junction left unmatched. Germline values: CDR1 SGHTA, CDR2 FQGTGA. The CDR3 has 19 amino acids. The chain's CDR3 is CASSPGLAGSPSSYNEQFF. CDR3 sequence (DNA): TGTGCCAGCAGCCCAGGACTAGCGGGATCTCCCAGCTCCTACAATGAGCAGTTCTTC. The full variable domain, rest sourced from reference TRBV7-3 and TRBJ2-1, is GAGVSQTPSNKVTEKGKYVELRCDPISGHTALYWYRQSLGQGPEFLIYFQGTGAADDSGLPNDRFFAVRPEGSVSTLKIQRTERGDSAVYLCASSPGLAGSPSSYNEQFFGPGTRLTVL.

This clone has just a few counts. The chain couples TRBV11-2 to TRBJ1-4; 12 bases align to TRBD1. The V segment lost 5 bases and the J segment 10 bases; nucleotides outside the gene matches: 5. Germline lookup yields CDR1 SGHAT and CDR2 FQNNGV. This CDR3 region has 14 residues. Here the CDR3 reads CASSQGQGARKLFF. In nucleotides, the CDR3 is TGTGCCAGCAGCCAGGGACAGGGGGCGCGAAAACTGTTTTTT.

This chain joins TRBV7-2 and TRBJ1-4; D possibly corresponds to TRBD1 (5 bases). Looked up from germline, CDR1 is SGHTA and CDR2 is FQGNSA. V dropped 1 base and J dropped 5 bases, with 14 bases sitting between them. The CDR3 runs 16 residues. The CDR3 spells CASSLGLFTGNEKLFF. The CDR3 region has the DNA TGTGCCAGCAGCTTAGGTCTTTTTACAGGAAATGAAAAACTGTTTTTT.

In its sample, this clone was seen a few times. The chain links TRBV19 to TRBJ2-1, with D perhaps given as TRBD1 or TRBD2 (5 bases each). This CDR3 is 13 amino acids long. The V and J ends lost 5 bases and 9 bases respectively, with 14 bases between them. CDR1 is LNHDA, CDR2 SQIVND, per germline (reference sequence). The CDR3: CASSGTVYSEQFF. CDR3 bases: TGTGCCAGTAGTGGGACGGTCTATAGTGAGCAGTTCTTC.